This T cell receptor (beta chain) was observed in a study of control samples from healthy donors and cancer patients. Method: immunoSEQ multiplex PCR; TCRdb's copy keeps in-frame clones and lacks some. This table holds 160,000 or so clones, about 93% found once. Specimen: blood. This receptor was taken from a woman between 25 and 40 years old in good health.

CDR3 coding DNA: TGTGCCAGCAGTTATCAGACAGGAGGAAACACCATATATTTT. This translates into CASSYQTGGNTIYF. The chain uses TRBV6-5 and TRBJ1-3; D is perhaps TRBD1 (6 bases). V was pared by 3 bases and J by 4 bases, with 10 bases between. The germline gives CDR1 MNHEY, CDR2 SVGAGI. The CDR3 loop spans 14 amino acids.